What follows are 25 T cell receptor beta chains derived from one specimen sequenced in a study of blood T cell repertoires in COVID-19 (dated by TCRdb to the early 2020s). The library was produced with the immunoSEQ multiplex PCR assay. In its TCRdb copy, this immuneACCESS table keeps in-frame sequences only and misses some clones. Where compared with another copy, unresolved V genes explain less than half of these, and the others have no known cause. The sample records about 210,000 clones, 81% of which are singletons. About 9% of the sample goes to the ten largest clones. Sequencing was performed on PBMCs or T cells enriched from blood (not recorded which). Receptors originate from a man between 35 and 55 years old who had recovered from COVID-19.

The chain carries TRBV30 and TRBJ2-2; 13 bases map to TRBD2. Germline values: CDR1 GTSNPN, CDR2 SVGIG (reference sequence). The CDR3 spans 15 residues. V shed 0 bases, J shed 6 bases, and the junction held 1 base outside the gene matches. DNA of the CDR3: TGTGCCTGGAGTGTACTAGCGGGGGGGCCCGGGGAGCTGTTTTTT. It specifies CAWSVLAGGPGELFF.

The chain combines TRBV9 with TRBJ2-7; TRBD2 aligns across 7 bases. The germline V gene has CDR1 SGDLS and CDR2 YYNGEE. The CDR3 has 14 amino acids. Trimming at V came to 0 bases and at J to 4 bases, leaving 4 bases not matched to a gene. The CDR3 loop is CASSVGAGAYEQYF. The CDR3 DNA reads TGTGCCAGCAGCGTAGGGGCGGGAGCATACGAGCAGTACTTC.

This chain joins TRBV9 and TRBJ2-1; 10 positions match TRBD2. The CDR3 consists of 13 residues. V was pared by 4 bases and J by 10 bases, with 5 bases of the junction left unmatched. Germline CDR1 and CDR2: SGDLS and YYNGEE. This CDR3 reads CASSPNSGGEQFF. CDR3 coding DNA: TGTGCCAGCAGCCCCAATAGCGGGGGGGAGCAGTTCTTC.

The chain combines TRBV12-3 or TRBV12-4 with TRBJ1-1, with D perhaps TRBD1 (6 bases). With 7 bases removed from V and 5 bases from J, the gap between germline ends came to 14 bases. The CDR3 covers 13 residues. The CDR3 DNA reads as TGTGCCAGCATGGGTGGGGGCGGAACTGAAGCTTTCTTT. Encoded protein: CASMGGGGTEAFF.

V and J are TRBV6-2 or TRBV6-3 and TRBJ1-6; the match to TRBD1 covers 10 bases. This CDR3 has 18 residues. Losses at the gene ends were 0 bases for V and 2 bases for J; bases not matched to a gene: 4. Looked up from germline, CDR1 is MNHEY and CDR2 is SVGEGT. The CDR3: CASSYSRDRGTYNSPLHF. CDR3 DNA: TGTGCCAGCAGTTACTCACGGGACAGGGGCACCTATAATTCACCCCTCCACTTT.

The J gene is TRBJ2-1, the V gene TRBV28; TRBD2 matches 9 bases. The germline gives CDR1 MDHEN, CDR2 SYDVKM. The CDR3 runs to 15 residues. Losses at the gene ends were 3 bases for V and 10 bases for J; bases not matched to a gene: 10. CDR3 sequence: CASSFIASGTEEQFF. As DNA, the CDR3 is TGTGCCAGCAGTTTTATCGCTAGCGGGACGGAGGAGCAGTTCTTC.

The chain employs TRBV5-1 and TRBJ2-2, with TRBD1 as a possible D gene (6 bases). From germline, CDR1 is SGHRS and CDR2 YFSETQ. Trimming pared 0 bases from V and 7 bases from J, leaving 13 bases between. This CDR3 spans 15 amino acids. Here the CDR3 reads CASSLGDTLGGELFF. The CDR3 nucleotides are TGCGCCAGCAGCTTGGGGGACACATTAGGCGGGGAGCTGTTTTTT. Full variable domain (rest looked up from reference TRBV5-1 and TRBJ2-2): KAGVTQTPRYLIKTRGQQVTLSCSPISGHRSVSWYQQTPGQGLQFLFEYFSETQRNKGNFPGRFSGRQFSNSRSEMNVSTLELGDSALYLCASSLGDTLGGELFFGEGSRLTVL.

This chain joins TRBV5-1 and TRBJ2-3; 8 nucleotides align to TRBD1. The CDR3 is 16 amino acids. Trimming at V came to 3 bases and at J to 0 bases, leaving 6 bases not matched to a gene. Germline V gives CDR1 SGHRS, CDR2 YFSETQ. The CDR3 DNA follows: TGCGCCAGCAGCTCCGGGACAGGCACTAGCACAGATACGCAGTATTTT. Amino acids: CASSSGTGTSTDTQYF.

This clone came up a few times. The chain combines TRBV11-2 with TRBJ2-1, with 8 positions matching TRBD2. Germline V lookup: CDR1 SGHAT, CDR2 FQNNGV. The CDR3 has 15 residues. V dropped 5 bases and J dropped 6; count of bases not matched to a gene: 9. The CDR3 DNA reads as TGTGCCAGCAGCCCCGGGAGCGGGAGAGGCAATGAGCAGTTCTTC. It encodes CASSPGSGRGNEQFF.

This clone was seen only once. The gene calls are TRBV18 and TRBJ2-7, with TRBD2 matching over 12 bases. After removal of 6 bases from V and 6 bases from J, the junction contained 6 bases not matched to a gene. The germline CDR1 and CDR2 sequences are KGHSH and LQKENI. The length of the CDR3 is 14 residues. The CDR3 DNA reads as TGTGCCAGCTCCCTAGCGGGAGGGCCGGGCGAGCAGTACTTC. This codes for CASSLAGGPGEQYF.

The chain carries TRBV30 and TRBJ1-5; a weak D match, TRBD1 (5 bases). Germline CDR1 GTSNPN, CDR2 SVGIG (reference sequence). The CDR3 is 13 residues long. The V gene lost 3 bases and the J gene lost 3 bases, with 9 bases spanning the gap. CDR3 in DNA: TGTGCCTGGAGCAGACAGACCAATCAGCCCCAGCATTTT. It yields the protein CAWSRQTNQPQHF.

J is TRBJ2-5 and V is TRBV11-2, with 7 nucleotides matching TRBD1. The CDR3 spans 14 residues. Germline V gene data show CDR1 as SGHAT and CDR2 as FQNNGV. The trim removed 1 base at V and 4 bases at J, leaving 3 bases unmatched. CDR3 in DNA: TGTGCCAGCAGCTTAGGCAGGGGGACAGAGACCCAGTACTTC. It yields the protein CASSLGRGTETQYF. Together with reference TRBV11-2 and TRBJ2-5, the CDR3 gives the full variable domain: EAGVAQSPRYKIIEKRQSVAFWCNPISGHATLYWYQQILGQGPKLLIQFQNNGVVDDSQLPKDRFSAERLKGVDSTLKIQPAKLEDSAVYLCASSLGRGTETQYFGPGTRLLVL.

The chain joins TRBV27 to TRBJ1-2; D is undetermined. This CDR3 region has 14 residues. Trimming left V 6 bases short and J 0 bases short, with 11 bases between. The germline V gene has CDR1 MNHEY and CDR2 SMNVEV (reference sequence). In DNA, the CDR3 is TGTGCCAGCAGGTCGCTAGGAGCTAACTATGGCTACACCTTC. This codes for CASRSLGANYGYTF.

CDR3 DNA sequence: TGTGCCAGCAGCCAAGCTCCAAAGGCGCGCGGGTCACCCCTCCACTTT. Its protein product is CASSQAPKARGSPLHF. The V call is TRBV14, the J call TRBJ1-6; D gene ambiguous. Between the trimmed V and J ends, which lost 1 base and 10 bases, there was a span of 17 bases. CDR1 SGHDN and CDR2 FVKESK come from the germline V gene. The CDR3 is 16 residues long.

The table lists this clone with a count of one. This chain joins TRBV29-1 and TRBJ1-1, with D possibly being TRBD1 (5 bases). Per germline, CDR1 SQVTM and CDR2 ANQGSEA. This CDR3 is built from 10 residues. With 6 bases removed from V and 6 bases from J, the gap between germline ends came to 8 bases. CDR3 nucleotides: TGCAGCGTCGGGGGGGCTGAAGCTTTCTTT. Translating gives CSVGGAEAFF.

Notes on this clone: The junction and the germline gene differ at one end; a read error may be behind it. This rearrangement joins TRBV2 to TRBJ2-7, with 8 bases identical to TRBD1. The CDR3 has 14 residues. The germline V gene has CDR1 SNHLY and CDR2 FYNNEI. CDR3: CATSPRQGPYEQYF. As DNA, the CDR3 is TGTGCCACCAGTCCGAGACAGGGGCCCTACGAGCAGTACTTC.

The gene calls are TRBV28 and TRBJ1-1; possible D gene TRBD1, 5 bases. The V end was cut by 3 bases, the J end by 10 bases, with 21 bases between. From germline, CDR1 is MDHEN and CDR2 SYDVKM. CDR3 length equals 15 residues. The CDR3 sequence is CASSLVTGTAVRAFF. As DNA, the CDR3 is TGTGCCAGCAGTTTGGTCACCGGGACTGCGGTACGAGCTTTCTTT.

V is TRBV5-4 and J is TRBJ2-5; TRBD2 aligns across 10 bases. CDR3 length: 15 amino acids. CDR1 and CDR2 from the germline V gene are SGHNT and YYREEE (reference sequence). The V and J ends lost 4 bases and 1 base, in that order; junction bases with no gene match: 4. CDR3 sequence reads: CASSSGLAVQETQYF. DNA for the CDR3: TGTGCCAGCAGCAGTGGACTAGCGGTCCAAGAGACCCAGTACTTC.

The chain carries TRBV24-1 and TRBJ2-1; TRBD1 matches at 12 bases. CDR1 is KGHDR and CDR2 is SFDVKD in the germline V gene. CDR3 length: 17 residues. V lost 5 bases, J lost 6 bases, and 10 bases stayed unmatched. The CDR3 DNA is TGTGCCACCAGTGGGTCGGAGGGACAGGGGGCCCGCAATGAGCAGTTCTTC. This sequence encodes CATSGSEGQGARNEQFF.

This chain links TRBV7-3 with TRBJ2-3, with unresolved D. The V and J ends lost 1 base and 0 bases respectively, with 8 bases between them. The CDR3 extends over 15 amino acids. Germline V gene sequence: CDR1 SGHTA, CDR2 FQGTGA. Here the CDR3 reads CASSLRATSTDTQYF. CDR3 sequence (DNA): TGTGCCAGCAGCTTAAGGGCAACTAGCACAGATACGCAGTATTTT.

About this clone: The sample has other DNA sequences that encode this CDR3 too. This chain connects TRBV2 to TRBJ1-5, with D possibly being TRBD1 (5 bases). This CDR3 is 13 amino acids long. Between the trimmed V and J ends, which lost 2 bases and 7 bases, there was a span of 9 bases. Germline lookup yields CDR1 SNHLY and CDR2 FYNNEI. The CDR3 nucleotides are TGTGCCAGCAGTGAACAGGGAGGACAGCCCCAGCATTTT. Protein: CASSEQGGQPQHF.

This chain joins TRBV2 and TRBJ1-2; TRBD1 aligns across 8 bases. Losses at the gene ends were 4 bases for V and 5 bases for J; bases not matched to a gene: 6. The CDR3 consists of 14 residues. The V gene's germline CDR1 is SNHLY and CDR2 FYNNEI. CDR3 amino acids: CASSADRVIYGYTF. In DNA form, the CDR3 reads TGTGCCAGCAGTGCGGACAGGGTGATTTATGGCTACACCTTC.

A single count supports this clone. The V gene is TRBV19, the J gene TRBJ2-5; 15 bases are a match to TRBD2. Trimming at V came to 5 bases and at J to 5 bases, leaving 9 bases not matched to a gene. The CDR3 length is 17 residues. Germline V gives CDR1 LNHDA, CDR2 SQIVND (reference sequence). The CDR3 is CASSPGLAGGPRETQYF. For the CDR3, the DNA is TGTGCCAGTAGTCCCGGACTAGCGGGGGGGCCACGGGAGACCCAGTACTTC.

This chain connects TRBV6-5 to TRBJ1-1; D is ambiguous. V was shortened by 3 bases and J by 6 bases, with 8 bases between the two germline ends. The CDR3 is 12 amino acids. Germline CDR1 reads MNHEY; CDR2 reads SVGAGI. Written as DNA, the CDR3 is TGTGCCAGCAGTTATTCGACATCTGAAGCTTTCTTT. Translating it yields CASSYSTSEAFF.

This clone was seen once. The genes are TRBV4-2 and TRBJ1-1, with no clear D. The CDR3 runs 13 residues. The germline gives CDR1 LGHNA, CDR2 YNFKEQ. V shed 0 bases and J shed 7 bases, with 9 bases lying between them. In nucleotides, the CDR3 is TGTGCCAGCAGCCAAGAGGTGTCGGGTGAAGCTTTCTTT. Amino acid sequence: CASSQEVSGEAFF.